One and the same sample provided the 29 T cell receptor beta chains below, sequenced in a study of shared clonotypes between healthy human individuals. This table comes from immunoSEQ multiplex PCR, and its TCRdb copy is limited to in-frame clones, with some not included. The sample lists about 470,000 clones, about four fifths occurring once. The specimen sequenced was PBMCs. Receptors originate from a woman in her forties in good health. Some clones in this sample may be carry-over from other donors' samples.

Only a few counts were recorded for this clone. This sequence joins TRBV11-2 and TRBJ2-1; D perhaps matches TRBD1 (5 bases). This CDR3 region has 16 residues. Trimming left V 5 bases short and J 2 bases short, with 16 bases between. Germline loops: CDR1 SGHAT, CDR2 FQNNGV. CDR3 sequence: CASSPLGVSPYNEQFF. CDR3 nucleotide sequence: TGTGCCAGCAGCCCCCTAGGGGTTTCCCCCTACAATGAGCAGTTCTTC.

The CDR3: CASRKQRDSTNTEAFF. Written as DNA, the CDR3 is TGTGCCAGTAGGAAACAAAGGGACAGTACGAACACTGAAGCTTTCTTT. This sequence joins TRBV19 and TRBJ1-1, with 7 bases that match TRBD1. CDR1 is LNHDA, CDR2 SQIVND, per germline (reference sequence). The CDR3 has 16 amino acids. J was trimmed by 1 base and V by 6 bases; bases with no gene match: 11.

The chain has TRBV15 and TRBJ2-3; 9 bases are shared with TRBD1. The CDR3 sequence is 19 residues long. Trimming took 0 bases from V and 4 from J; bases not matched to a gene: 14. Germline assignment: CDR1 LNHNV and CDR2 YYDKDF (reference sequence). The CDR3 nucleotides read TGTGCCACCAGCAGAGATCGGGGACAGGGTGAAAGTTACGCAGATACGCAGTATTTT. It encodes CATSRDRGQGESYADTQYF.

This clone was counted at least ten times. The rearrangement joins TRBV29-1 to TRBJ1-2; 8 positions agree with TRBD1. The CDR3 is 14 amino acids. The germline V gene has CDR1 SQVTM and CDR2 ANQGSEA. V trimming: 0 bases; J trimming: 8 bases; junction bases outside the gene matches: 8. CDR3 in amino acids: CSVEDYSRGLGYTF. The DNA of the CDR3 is TGCAGCGTTGAAGATTATAGCAGGGGGCTCGGCTACACCTTC.

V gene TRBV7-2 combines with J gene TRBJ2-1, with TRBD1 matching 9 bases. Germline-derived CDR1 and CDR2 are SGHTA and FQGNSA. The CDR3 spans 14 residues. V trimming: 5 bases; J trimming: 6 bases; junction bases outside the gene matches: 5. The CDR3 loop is CASSKDRGPNEQFF. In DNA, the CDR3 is TGTGCCAGCAGCAAGGACAGGGGACCCAATGAGCAGTTCTTC.

CDR3 DNA sequence: TGTGCCAGCAGCTTAGTCGGGACAGCCGACTACGAGCAGTACTTC. Amino acids: CASSLVGTADYEQYF. The chain has TRBV7-2 and TRBJ2-7; 7 positions agree with TRBD1. The CDR3 loop spans 15 amino acids. In germline, CDR1 is SGHTA, CDR2 FQGNSA. V was clipped by 1 base and J by 3 bases; unmatched bases: 6. The full variable domain, rest sourced from reference TRBV7-2 and TRBJ2-7, is GAGVSQSPSNKVTEKGKDVELRCDPISGHTALYWYRQSLGQGLEFLIYFQGNSAPDKSGLPSDRFSAERTGGSVSTLTIQRTQQEDSAVYLCASSLVGTADYEQYFGPGTRLTVT.

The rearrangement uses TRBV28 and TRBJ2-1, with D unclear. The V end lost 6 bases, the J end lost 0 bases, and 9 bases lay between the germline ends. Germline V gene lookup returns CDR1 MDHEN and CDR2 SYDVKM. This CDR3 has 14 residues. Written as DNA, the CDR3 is TGTGCCAGCAGGTACTCGAGCTCCTACAATGAGCAGTTCTTC. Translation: CASRYSSSYNEQFF.

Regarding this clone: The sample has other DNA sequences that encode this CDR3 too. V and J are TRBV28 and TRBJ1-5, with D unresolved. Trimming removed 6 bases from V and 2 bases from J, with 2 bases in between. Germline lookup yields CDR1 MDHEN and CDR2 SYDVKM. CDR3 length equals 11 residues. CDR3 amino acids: CASSGNQPQHF. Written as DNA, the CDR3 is TGTGCCAGCAGCGGCAATCAGCCCCAGCATTTT.

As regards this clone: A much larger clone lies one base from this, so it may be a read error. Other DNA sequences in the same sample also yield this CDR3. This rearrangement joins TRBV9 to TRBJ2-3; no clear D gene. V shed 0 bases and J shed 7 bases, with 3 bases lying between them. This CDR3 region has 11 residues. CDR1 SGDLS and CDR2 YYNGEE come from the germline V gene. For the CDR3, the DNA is TGTGCCAGCAGCGTAGGCCATACGCAGTATTTT. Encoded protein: CASSVGHTQYF.

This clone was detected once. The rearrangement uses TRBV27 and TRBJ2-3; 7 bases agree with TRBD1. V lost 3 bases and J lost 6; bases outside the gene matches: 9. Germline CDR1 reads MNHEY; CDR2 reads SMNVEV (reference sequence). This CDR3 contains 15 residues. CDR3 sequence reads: CASSLGATGADTQYF. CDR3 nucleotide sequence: TGTGCCAGCAGTTTGGGGGCCACAGGGGCGGATACGCAGTATTTT.

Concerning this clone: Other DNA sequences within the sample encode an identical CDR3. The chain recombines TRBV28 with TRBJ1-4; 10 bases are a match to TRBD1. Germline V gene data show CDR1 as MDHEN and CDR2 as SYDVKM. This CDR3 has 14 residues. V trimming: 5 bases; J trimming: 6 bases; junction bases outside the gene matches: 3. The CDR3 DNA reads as TGTGCCAGCAGTGACAGGGGGCGCGATGAAAAACTGTTTTTT. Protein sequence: CASSDRGRDEKLFF.

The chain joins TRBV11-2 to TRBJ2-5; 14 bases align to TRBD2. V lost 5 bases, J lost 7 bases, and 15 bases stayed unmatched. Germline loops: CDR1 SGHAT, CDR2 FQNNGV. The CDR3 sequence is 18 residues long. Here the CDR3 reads CASSTPRGTSGSFGTQYF. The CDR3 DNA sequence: TGTGCCAGCAGCACCCCCAGGGGGACTAGCGGGAGCTTTGGGACCCAGTACTTC. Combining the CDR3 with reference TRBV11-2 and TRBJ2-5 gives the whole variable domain EAGVAQSPRYKIIEKRQSVAFWCNPISGHATLYWYQQILGQGPKLLIQFQNNGVVDDSQLPKDRFSAERLKGVDSTLKIQPAKLEDSAVYLCASSTPRGTSGSFGTQYFGPGTRLLVL.

CDR3 nucleotide sequence: TGTGCCAGCAGCTTAGATGGAGGGGTCGGTACAGATACGCAGTATTTT. Translating it yields CASSLDGGVGTDTQYF. The chain carries TRBV7-9 and TRBJ2-3, with a possible D match to TRBD2 (6 bases). V was trimmed by 1 base and J by 3 bases, leaving 14 bases between them. The CDR3 runs to 16 residues. Germline loops: CDR1 SEHNR, CDR2 FQNEAQ (reference sequence). The whole variable domain, remainder taken from reference TRBV7-9 and TRBJ2-3, is DTGVSQNPRHKITKRGQNVTFRCDPISEHNRLYWYRQTLGQGPEFLTYFQNEAQLEKSRLLSDRFSAERPKGSFSTLEIQRTEQGDSAMYLCASSLDGGVGTDTQYFGPGTRLTVL.

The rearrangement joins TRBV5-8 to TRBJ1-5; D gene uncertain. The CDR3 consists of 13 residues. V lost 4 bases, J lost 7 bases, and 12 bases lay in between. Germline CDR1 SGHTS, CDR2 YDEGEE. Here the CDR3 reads CASSAGLGQPQHF. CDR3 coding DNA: TGTGCCAGCAGCGCTGGACTGGGGCAGCCCCAGCATTTT. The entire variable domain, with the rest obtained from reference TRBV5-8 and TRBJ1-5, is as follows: EAGVTQSPTHLIKTRGQQATLRCSPISGHTSVYWYQQALGLGLQFLLWYDEGEERNRGNFPPRFSGRQFPNYSSELNVNALELEDSALYLCASSAGLGQPQHFGDGTRLSIL.

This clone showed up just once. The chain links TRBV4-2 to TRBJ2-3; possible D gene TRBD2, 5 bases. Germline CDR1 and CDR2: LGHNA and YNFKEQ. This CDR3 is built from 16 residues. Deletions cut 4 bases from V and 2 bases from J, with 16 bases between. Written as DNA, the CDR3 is TGTGCCAGCAGCCCCCCCCTACTAGAGAACACAGATACGCAGTATTTT. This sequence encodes CASSPPLLENTDTQYF.

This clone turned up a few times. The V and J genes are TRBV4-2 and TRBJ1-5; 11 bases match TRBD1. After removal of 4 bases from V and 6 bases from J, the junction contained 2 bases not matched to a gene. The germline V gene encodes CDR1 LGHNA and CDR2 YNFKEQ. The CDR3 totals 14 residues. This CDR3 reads CASSPGQGGQPQHF. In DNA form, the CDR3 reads TGTGCCAGCAGCCCGGGACAGGGGGGTCAGCCCCAGCATTTT.

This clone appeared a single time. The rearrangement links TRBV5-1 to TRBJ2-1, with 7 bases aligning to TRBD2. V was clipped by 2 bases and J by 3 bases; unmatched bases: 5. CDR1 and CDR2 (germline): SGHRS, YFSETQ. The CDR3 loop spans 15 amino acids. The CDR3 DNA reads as TGCGCCAGCAGCTTAGGGGAGGGAGTCTACAATGAGCAGTTCTTC. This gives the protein CASSLGEGVYNEQFF.

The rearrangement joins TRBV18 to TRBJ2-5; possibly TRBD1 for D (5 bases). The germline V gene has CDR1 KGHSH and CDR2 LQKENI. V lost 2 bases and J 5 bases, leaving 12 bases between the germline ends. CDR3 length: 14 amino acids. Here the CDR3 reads CASSPSQGAETQYF. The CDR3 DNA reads TGTGCCAGCTCACCAAGTCAGGGTGCGGAGACCCAGTACTTC.

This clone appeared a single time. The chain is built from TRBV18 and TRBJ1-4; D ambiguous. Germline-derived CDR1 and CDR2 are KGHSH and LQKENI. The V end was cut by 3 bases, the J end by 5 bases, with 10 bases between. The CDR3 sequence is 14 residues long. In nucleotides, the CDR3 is TGTGCCAGCTCACCCCTCGCCGAAAATGAAAAACTGTTTTTT. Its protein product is CASSPLAENEKLFF.

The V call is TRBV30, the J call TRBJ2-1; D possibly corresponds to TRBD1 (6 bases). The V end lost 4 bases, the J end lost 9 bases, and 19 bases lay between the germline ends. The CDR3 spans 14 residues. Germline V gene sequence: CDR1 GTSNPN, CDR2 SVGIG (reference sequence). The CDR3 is CAWKGDKEVSEQFF. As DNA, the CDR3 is TGTGCCTGGAAGGGGGACAAGGAGGTCAGTGAGCAGTTCTTC.

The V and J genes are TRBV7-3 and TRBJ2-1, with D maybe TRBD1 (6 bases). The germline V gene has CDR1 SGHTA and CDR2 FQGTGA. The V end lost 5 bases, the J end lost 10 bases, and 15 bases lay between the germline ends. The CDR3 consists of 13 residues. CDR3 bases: TGTGCCAGCAGCCTAGGACACGGACAGGAGCAGTTCTTC. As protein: CASSLGHGQEQFF. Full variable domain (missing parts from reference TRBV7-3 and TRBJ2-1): GAGVSQTPSNKVTEKGKYVELRCDPISGHTALYWYRQSLGQGPEFLIYFQGTGAADDSGLPNDRFFAVRPEGSVSTLKIQRTERGDSAVYLCASSLGHGQEQFFGPGTRLTVL.

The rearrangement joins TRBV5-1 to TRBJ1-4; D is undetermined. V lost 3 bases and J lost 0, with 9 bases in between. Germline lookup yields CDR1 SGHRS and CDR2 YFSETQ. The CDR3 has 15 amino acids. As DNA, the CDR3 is TGCGCCAGCAGCTGGGCGGGCACAACTAATGAAAAACTGTTTTTT. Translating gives CASSWAGTTNEKLFF.

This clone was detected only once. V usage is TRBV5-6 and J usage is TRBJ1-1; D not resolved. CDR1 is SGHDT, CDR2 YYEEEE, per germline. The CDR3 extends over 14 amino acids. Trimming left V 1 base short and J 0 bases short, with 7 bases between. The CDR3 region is CASSLRGLNTEAFF. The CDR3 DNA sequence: TGTGCCAGCAGCTTGCGAGGTTTGAACACTGAAGCTTTCTTT.

The CDR3, as DNA: TGTGCCAGCAGCCTCTCCGCTGGGGAGCAGTTCTTC. Translated, it gives CASSLSAGEQFF. V is TRBV5-4 and J is TRBJ2-1; D uncertain. The V end lost 4 bases, the J end lost 10 bases, and 12 bases lay between the germline ends. The CDR3 is 12 amino acids. The V gene's germline CDR1 is SGHNT and CDR2 YYREEE (reference sequence). Variable domain in full (rest from reference TRBV5-4 and TRBJ2-1): ETGVTQSPTHLIKTRGQQVTLRCSSQSGHNTVSWYQQALGQGPQFIFQYYREEENGRGNFPPRFSGLQFPNYSSELNVNALELDDSALYLCASSLSAGEQFFGPGTRLTVL.

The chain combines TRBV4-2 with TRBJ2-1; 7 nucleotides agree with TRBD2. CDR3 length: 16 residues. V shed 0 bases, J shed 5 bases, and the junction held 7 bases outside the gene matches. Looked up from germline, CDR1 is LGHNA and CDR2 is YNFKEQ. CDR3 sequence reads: CASSQDLSSGHNEQFF. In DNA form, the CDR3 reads TGTGCCAGCAGCCAAGATTTGTCTAGCGGTCACAATGAGCAGTTCTTC.

DNA of the CDR3: TGCAGCGTTGAAATCGCTAGCGGGAGGTCTCGGGGGGAGACCCAGTACTTC. Its protein product is CSVEIASGRSRGETQYF. V and J are TRBV29-1 and TRBJ2-5, with 11 bases matching TRBD2. The CDR3 spans 17 residues. V lost 2 bases and J lost 5; bases outside the gene matches: 13. Germline V gene data show CDR1 as SQVTM and CDR2 as ANQGSEA.

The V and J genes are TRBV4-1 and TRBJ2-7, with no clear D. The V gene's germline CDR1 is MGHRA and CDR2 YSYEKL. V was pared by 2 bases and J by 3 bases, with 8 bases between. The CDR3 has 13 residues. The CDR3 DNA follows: TGCGCCAGCAGCCAAACGACGGGCTACGAGCAGTACTTC. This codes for CASSQTTGYEQYF.

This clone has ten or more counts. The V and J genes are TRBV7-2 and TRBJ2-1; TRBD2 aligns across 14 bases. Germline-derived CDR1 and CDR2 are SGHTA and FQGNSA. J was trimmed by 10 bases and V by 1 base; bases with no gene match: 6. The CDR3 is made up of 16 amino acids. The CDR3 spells CASSLEGTSGRYEQFF. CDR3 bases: TGTGCCAGCAGCTTAGAGGGGACTAGCGGGAGATACGAGCAGTTCTTC.

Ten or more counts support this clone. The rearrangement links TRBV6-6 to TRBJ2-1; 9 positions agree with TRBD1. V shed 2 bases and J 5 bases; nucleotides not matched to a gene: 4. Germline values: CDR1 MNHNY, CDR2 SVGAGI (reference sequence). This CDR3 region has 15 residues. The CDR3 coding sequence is TGTGCCAGCAGTTACGCCGGACAGGGGCACAATGAGCAGTTCTTC. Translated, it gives CASSYAGQGHNEQFF.